These 2 T cell receptor beta chains originate from one sample sequenced in a study of CD8+CD57+ T cells in acquired aplastic anemia. An expansion of CD8+CD57+ cells by flow cytometry had been shown in patients chosen for sequencing. Investigators profiled TCR beta VDJ and CDR3 from genomic DNA template. TCRdb processed the reads anew with MiXCR; each CDR3 protein has one entry. The sample holds 160,000 or so distinct CDR3 sequences, around 48% seen once. The sample consisted of sorted CD4+, CD8+, or CD8+CD57+ T cells (not recorded which) from PBMCs. The receptor set was obtained from a human donor with aplastic anemia.

This clonotype was counted only a few times. This chain connects TRBV2 to TRBJ2-2; TRBD1 aligns across 10 bases. Germline V lookup: CDR1 SNHLY, CDR2 FYNNEI. The CDR3 runs to 14 residues. V shed 6 bases and J 5 bases; nucleotides not matched to a gene: 3. The CDR3 DNA reads TGTGCCAGCAGAGGGGACAGGGGAACCGGGGAGCTGTTTTTT. Amino acids: CASRGDRGTGELFF.

The chain combines TRBV19 with TRBJ1-6; D remains unclear. The CDR3 runs to 14 residues. Trimming pared 0 bases from V and 4 bases from J, leaving 4 bases between. Germline V lookup: CDR1 LNHDA, CDR2 SQIVND (reference sequence). DNA for the CDR3: TGTGCCAGTAGTATAGATCCATATAATTCACCCCTCCACTTT. It is translated as CASSIDPYNSPLHF.